The 32 T cell receptor beta chains given below trace back to one sample, sequenced in a study of T cells in Graves' hyperthyroidism and ophthalmopathy. Amplification of TCR beta CDR3 regions used RNA as the template. In the first-round RT-PCR of the TCR CDR3, the HTBI primer set was used. Via MiXCR, TCRdb re-called the multiplex PCR reads, giving one row per CDR3 protein. The table includes around 610,000 distinct CDR3 sequences, roughly 15% detected once. The material sequenced was blood. These receptors were obtained from a woman in her forties with Graves' ophthalmopathy.

This chain uses TRBV7-2 with TRBJ1-3, with a weak D call TRBD1 (6 bases). The germline V gene encodes CDR1 SGHTA and CDR2 FQGNSA. The CDR3 runs 15 residues. Trimming removed 3 bases from V and 5 bases from J, with 14 bases in between. This CDR3 is CASSFPGGGRNTIYF. The CDR3 DNA reads TGTGCCAGCAGCTTTCCTGGGGGCGGAAGAAACACCATATATTTT.

This clonotype was counted a few times. J is TRBJ2-3 and V is TRBV11-2; unclear D gene. The CDR3 contains 15 residues. Trimming took 0 bases from V and 1 from J, leaving 8 bases between them. Germline V gives CDR1 SGHAT, CDR2 FQNNGV. CDR3 bases: TGTGCCAGCAGCTTAGAGGTAGCACGCACAGATACGCAGTATTTT. It codes for CASSLEVARTDTQYF.

This clonotype was picked up many times. The V gene is TRBV7-2, the J gene TRBJ2-7, with D tentatively TRBD2 (6 bases). The germline gives CDR1 SGHTA, CDR2 FQGNSA. This CDR3 is 15 amino acids long. V was trimmed by 1 base and J by 0 bases, leaving 10 bases between them. CDR3 bases: TGTGCCAGCAGCTTAGGGCTCGGGAGCTCCTACGAGCAGTACTTC. Its protein is CASSLGLGSSYEQYF.

This clonotype has a handful of counts. V and J are TRBV6-1 and TRBJ2-7; 8 nucleotides align to TRBD1. Germline trimming cut 5 bases from V and 3 bases from J; bases unmatched to any gene: 6. There are 14 residues in the CDR3. The germline CDR1 and CDR2 sequences are MNHNS and SASEGT. CDR3 in amino acids: CASSLPGQDYEQYF. The CDR3 region has the DNA TGTGCCAGCAGTCTTCCGGGACAGGACTACGAGCAGTACTTC.

The rearrangement uses TRBV7-2 and TRBJ2-5, with 7 positions matching TRBD2. Unmatched junction bases numbered 3, after V lost 5 bases and J lost 3 bases. CDR3 length: 13 residues. The germline V gene encodes CDR1 SGHTA and CDR2 FQGNSA. The CDR3 nucleotides read TGTGCCAGCAGCGGGAGGGCTGAAGAGACCCAGTACTTC. It yields the protein CASSGRAEETQYF.

This clonotype was detected only a few times. The chain links TRBV5-1 to TRBJ2-7; TRBD2 agrees at 7 bases. The CDR3 runs 14 residues. V was pared by 5 bases and J by 7 bases, with 12 bases of the junction left unmatched. Germline assignment: CDR1 SGHRS and CDR2 YFSETQ. The CDR3 DNA sequence: TGCGCCAGCAGGGCGGGAGTAGGGGTAGGGGAGCAGTACTTC. Protein sequence: CASRAGVGVGEQYF. Drawing the rest from reference TRBV5-1 and TRBJ2-7, the complete variable domain is KAGVTQTPRYLIKTRGQQVTLSCSPISGHRSVSWYQQTPGQGLQFLFEYFSETQRNKGNFPGRFSGRQFSNSRSEMNVSTLELGDSALYLCASRAGVGVGEQYFGPGTRLTVT.

There are a few counts of this clonotype. The chain uses TRBV18 and TRBJ2-7; TRBD2 might be the D (6 bases). This CDR3 spans 16 amino acids. Trimming removed 3 bases at V and 3 bases at J, with 18 bases between. Germline V gene data show CDR1 as KGHSH and CDR2 as LQKENI. The CDR3 loop is CASSPATGAVHYEQYF. CDR3 coding DNA: TGTGCCAGCTCACCGGCGACGGGAGCGGTTCACTACGAGCAGTACTTC.

The chain recombines TRBV12-3 or TRBV12-4 with TRBJ2-7, with TRBD1 matching 8 bases. The V segment lost 6 bases and the J segment 3 bases; nucleotides outside the gene matches: 13. The CDR3 length is 16 residues. CDR3 in amino acids: CASSPPDRVSIYEQYF. For the CDR3, the DNA is TGTGCCAGCAGCCCTCCGGACAGGGTTTCTATCTACGAGCAGTACTTC.

This clonotype was seen ten or more times. The V gene is TRBV15, the J gene TRBJ2-7; D gene uncertain. Germline V gene data show CDR1 as LNHNV and CDR2 as YYDKDF (reference sequence). V was cut by 0 bases and J by 6 bases, with 15 bases left in between. The CDR3 has 15 residues. The CDR3 nucleotides read TGTGCCACCAGCAGAGATCACGGCCTACTCTCCGAGCAGTACTTC. Amino acid sequence: CATSRDHGLLSEQYF. Filled out from reference TRBV15 and TRBJ2-7, the complete variable domain reads DAMVIQNPRYQVTQFGKPVTLSCSQTLNHNVMYWYQQKSSQAPKLLFHYYDKDFNNEADTPDNFQSRRPNTSFCFLDIRSPGLGDTAMYLCATSRDHGLLSEQYFGPGTRLTVT.

This clonotype was counted at least ten times. The chain combines TRBV27 with TRBJ2-2; D perhaps matches TRBD2 (6 bases). V was pared by 4 bases and J by 1 base, with 7 bases between. Germline V CDR1 and CDR2: MNHEY, SMNVEV (reference sequence). The CDR3 is 14 residues long. This CDR3 is CASSWDWNTGELFF. The DNA of the CDR3 is TGTGCCAGCAGTTGGGACTGGAACACCGGGGAGCTGTTTTTT.

This clonotype was recorded many times. The chain couples TRBV5-1 to TRBJ2-7; TRBD2 is a possible D gene (5 bases). CDR3 length: 12 amino acids. CDR1 is SGHRS, CDR2 YFSETQ, per germline. Trimming removed 4 bases from V and 6 bases from J, with 11 bases in between. CDR3 coding DNA: TGCGCCAGCAGCCAAGGACTTGCCGAGCAGTACTTC. Protein sequence: CASSQGLAEQYF.

This clonotype has at least ten counts. V usage is TRBV28 and J usage is TRBJ2-5, with 7 bases lining up with TRBD2. CDR1 MDHEN and CDR2 SYDVKM come from the germline V gene. The CDR3 is made up of 16 amino acids. Trimming cost V 1 base and J 3 bases; bases outside gene matches: 8. The DNA of the CDR3 is TGTGCCAGCAGTTTATCCCGGACTAGTTCTAAAGAGACCCAGTACTTC. Amino acid sequence: CASSLSRTSSKETQYF.

This clonotype appeared many times. V is TRBV19 and J is TRBJ1-1; D gene unclear. Germline values: CDR1 LNHDA, CDR2 SQIVND (reference sequence). Trimming left V 7 bases short and J 5 bases short, with 14 bases between. This CDR3 spans 13 amino acids. CDR3 region: CASMEATFTEAFF. For the CDR3, the DNA is TGTGCCAGTATGGAGGCCACCTTTACTGAAGCTTTCTTT. The full variable domain, completed using reference TRBV19 and TRBJ1-1, is DGGITQSPKYLFRKEGQNVTLSCEQNLNHDAMYWYRQDPGQGLRLIYYSQIVNDFQKGDIAEGYSVSREKKESFPLTVTSAQKNPTAFYLCASMEATFTEAFFGQGTRLTVV.

This clonotype was seen ten or more times. The V gene is TRBV12-5, the J gene TRBJ2-2, with 8 bases matching TRBD2. This CDR3 comprises 14 residues. Germline lookup yields CDR1 LGHNT and CDR2 FRNRAP. The trim removed 7 bases at V and 6 bases at J, leaving 7 bases unmatched. The CDR3 coding sequence is TGTGCTAGTGCTAAGCGGGAGAATCCCGGGGAGCTGTTTTTT. Its protein product is CASAKRENPGELFF.

This clonotype occurred many times. The chain recombines TRBV29-1 with TRBJ1-1, with D unresolved. Germline V gives CDR1 SQVTM, CDR2 ANQGSEA. CDR3 length: 12 residues. The ends were cut back, 6 bases at V and 2 bases at J, with 10 bases in the middle. The CDR3 region is CSVGRTNTEAFF. CDR3 nucleotide sequence: TGCAGCGTGGGGAGGACCAACACTGAAGCTTTCTTT.

V and J are TRBV7-9 and TRBJ1-1; D not certain. Germline lookup yields CDR1 SEHNR and CDR2 FQNEAQ (reference sequence). V was cut by 2 bases and J by 5 bases, with 9 bases left in between. The CDR3 covers 13 residues. CDR3 residues: CASSLFPGTEAFF. The CDR3 bases are TGTGCCAGCAGCTTATTCCCGGGTACTGAAGCTTTCTTT.

At least ten counts were recorded for this clonotype. The chain combines TRBV6-2 or TRBV6-3 with TRBJ2-5; D remains unclear. V was pared by 0 bases and J by 5 bases, with 4 bases between. CDR3 length: 12 amino acids. Germline V lookup: CDR1 MNHEY, CDR2 SVGEGT. The CDR3 bases are TGTGCCAGCAGTTACTCGATGGAGACCCAGTACTTC. Encoded protein: CASSYSMETQYF.

This clonotype was picked up a small number of times. V usage is TRBV5-1 and J usage is TRBJ2-7; the D is unclear. V was trimmed by 1 base and J by 5 bases, leaving 13 bases between them. Germline V gene sequence: CDR1 SGHRS, CDR2 YFSETQ. The CDR3 sequence is 14 residues long. CDR3 nucleotide sequence: TGCGCCAGCAGCTTGTTTACTGCTCGGGACGAGCAGTACTTC. Translation: CASSLFTARDEQYF.

In this sample, this clonotype turned up many times. The rearrangement links TRBV12-3 or TRBV12-4 to TRBJ1-1; D remains unclear. The V and J ends lost 2 bases and 5 bases respectively, with 9 bases between them. This CDR3 is built from 13 residues. The CDR3 reads CASSLWGGTEAFF. CDR3 coding DNA: TGTGCCAGCAGTTTATGGGGTGGGACTGAAGCTTTCTTT.

The V and J genes are TRBV3-1 and TRBJ2-7; D is perhaps TRBD2 (6 bases). V was pared by 5 bases and J by 6 bases, with 17 bases between. The CDR3 contains 14 residues. The germline CDR1 and CDR2 sequences are LGHDT and YNNKEL (reference sequence). The CDR3 DNA follows: TGTGCCAGCAGCTCGGGACTCACGGCAGGCGAGCAGTACTTC. Its translation: CASSSGLTAGEQYF.

This clonotype showed up many times. J is TRBJ1-1 and V is TRBV6-5; 8 bases align to TRBD1. Germline assignment: CDR1 MNHEY and CDR2 SVGAGI. Unmatched junction bases numbered 6, after V lost 0 bases and J lost 0 bases. This CDR3 is 17 amino acids long. CDR3: CASSYSNRGRMNTEAFF. Here the CDR3 DNA reads TGTGCCAGCAGTTACTCGAACAGGGGGAGAATGAACACTGAAGCTTTCTTT.

This clonotype was seen ten or more times. The chain is built from TRBV27 and TRBJ2-7; 8 positions match TRBD2. The V gene's germline CDR1 is MNHEY and CDR2 SMNVEV (reference sequence). The junction had 13 bases not matched to a gene; V was cut back by 3 bases and J by 9 bases. The length of the CDR3 is 15 residues. This CDR3 reads CASSFTSGALRGQYF. The CDR3 nucleotides are TGTGCCAGCAGTTTTACTAGCGGAGCTCTACGAGGGCAGTACTTC.

This clonotype was recorded at least ten times. The chain carries TRBV5-1 and TRBJ1-2, with a tentative D call TRBD1 (5 bases). Deletions cut 4 bases from V and 2 bases from J, with 15 bases between. Germline V gives CDR1 SGHRS, CDR2 YFSETQ. CDR3 length: 15 residues. CDR3 amino acids: CASSPGVDTNYGYTF. The DNA for the CDR3 is TGCGCCAGCAGCCCTGGGGTGGACACCAACTATGGCTACACCTTC.

This clonotype was counted many times. The chain employs TRBV25-1 and TRBJ1-1; no reliable D call. Trimming pared 4 bases from V and 6 bases from J, leaving 15 bases between. This CDR3 spans 14 amino acids. Germline V gives CDR1 MGHDK, CDR2 SYGVNS. CDR3 in amino acids: CASSGGYPTPEAFF. DNA of the CDR3: TGTGCCAGCAGTGGCGGGTATCCGACCCCTGAAGCTTTCTTT.

This chain links TRBV4-1 with TRBJ2-7; tentative D call: TRBD2 (5 bases). This CDR3 spans 14 amino acids. Trimming cost V 1 base and J 3 bases, with 10 bases left between them. Per the germline V gene, CDR1 is MGHRA and CDR2 is YSYEKL. This chain's CDR3 is CASSQVGLNYEQYF. The DNA for the CDR3 is TGCGCCAGCAGCCAAGTTGGACTGAACTACGAGCAGTACTTC.

This clonotype was recorded many times. Likely a read error: the CDR3 ends without its conserved phenylalanine or tryptophan. The chain has TRBV12-3 or TRBV12-4 and TRBJ2-7; 8 nucleotides match TRBD2. V gave up 6 bases and J gave up 2 bases; unmatched junction bases: 3. The CDR3 contains 13 residues. The chain's CDR3 is CASRPGLAYEQYL. Here the CDR3 DNA reads TGTGCCAGCAGACCGGGACTAGCCTACGAGCAGTACCTC.

This clonotype was found many times. The chain links TRBV6-5 to TRBJ1-2; possible D gene TRBD1, 5 bases. With 4 bases removed from V and 5 bases from J, the gap between germline ends came to 11 bases. CDR3 length: 13 residues. Germline CDR1 and CDR2: MNHEY and SVGAGI. CDR3 coding DNA: TGTGCCAGCAGTTCAGGGATGGGGTATGGCTACACCTTC. It translates to CASSSGMGYGYTF.

This clonotype was counted ten times or more. CDR3 sequence (DNA): TGTGCCATCAGTGAATCGGGAACCTACGAGCAGTACTTC. Translation gives CAISESGTYEQYF. The rearrangement links TRBV10-3 to TRBJ2-7, with D possibly TRBD2 on 5 matching bases. Deletions cut 3 bases from V and 2 bases from J, with 8 bases between. This CDR3 contains 13 residues. Germline CDR1 is ENHRY and CDR2 is SYGVKD.

This clonotype has a count of ten or more. J is TRBJ2-5 and V is TRBV30, with a possible D match to TRBD1 (6 bases). Germline V gene lookup returns CDR1 GTSNPN and CDR2 SVGIG (reference sequence). The CDR3 contains 13 residues. V dropped 3 bases and J dropped 1 base, with 9 bases sitting between them. The CDR3 protein is CAWRGQSQETQYF. As DNA, the CDR3 is TGTGCCTGGAGGGGACAATCCCAAGAGACCCAGTACTTC.

This clonotype was detected ten times or more. The V gene is TRBV10-3, the J gene TRBJ2-5; TRBD2 aligns across 9 bases. Germline lookup yields CDR1 ENHRY and CDR2 SYGVKD. The V segment lost 3 bases and the J segment 5 bases; nucleotides outside the gene matches: 10. The CDR3 length is 16 residues. The CDR3 DNA sequence: TGTGCCATCAGTGAAGGCGTAGCGGGAGTCGGTGAGACCCAGTACTTC. Protein product: CAISEGVAGVGETQYF.

Of note for this clonotype: This clone may be a read error of a much larger clone one base away. This chain connects TRBV6-2 or TRBV6-3 to TRBJ1-1, with D possibly TRBD1 on 5 matching bases. Germline lookup yields CDR1 MNHEY and CDR2 SVGEGT. The CDR3 consists of 13 residues. Written as DNA, the CDR3 is TGTGCCAGCAAATTTAAGGGAGGGACTGGAGCTTTCTTT. This encodes CASKFKGGTGAFF.

This clonotype was detected many times. The rearrangement links TRBV7-9 to TRBJ1-1; D remains ambiguous. The CDR3 runs to 13 residues. Trimming shortened V by 0 bases and J by 7 bases, and 9 bases separated the two germline ends. CDR1 is SEHNR, CDR2 FQNEAQ, per germline (reference sequence). The CDR3: CASSLAHLSEAFF. CDR3 DNA: TGTGCCAGCAGCTTAGCGCATTTGAGTGAAGCTTTCTTT. Drawing the rest from reference TRBV7-9 and TRBJ1-1, the complete variable domain is DTGVSQNPRHKITKRGQNVTFRCDPISEHNRLYWYRQTLGQGPEFLTYFQNEAQLEKSRLLSDRFSAERPKGSFSTLEIQRTEQGDSAMYLCASSLAHLSEAFFGQGTRLTVV.